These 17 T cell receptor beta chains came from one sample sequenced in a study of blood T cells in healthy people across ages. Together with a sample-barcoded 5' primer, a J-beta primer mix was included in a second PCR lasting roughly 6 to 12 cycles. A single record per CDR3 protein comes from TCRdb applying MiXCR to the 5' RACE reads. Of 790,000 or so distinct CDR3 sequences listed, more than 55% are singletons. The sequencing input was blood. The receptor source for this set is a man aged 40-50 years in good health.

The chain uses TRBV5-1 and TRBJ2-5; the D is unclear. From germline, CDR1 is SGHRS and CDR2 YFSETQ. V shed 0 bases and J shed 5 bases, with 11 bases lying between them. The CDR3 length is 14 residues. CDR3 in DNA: TGCGCCAGCAGCTTGGGTGTCTGGAAGGAGACCCAGTACTTC. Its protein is CASSLGVWKETQYF.

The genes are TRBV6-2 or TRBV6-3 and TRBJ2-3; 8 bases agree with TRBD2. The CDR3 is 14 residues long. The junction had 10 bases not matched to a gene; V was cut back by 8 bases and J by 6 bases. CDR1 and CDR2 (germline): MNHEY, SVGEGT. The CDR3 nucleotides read TGTGCCAGCCTCGGAGCGGGGGTATTCGATACGCAGTATTTT. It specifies CASLGAGVFDTQYF.

The CDR3 protein is CSAAGTGANVLTF. DNA of the CDR3: TGCAGTGCCGCGGGTACTGGGGCCAACGTCCTGACTTTC. This rearrangement joins TRBV20-1 to TRBJ2-6, with a possible D match to TRBD2 (5 bases). The ends were cut back, 6 bases at V and 2 bases at J, with 8 bases in the middle. Germline CDR1 DFQATT, CDR2 SNEGSKA (reference sequence). The CDR3 runs to 13 residues.

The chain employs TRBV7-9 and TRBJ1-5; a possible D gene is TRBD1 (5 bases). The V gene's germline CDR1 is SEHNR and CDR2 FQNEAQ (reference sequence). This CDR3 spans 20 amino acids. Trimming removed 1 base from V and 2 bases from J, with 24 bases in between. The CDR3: CASSLDLSWGTGVGNQPQHF. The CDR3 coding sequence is TGTGCCAGCAGCTTAGACTTAAGTTGGGGGACCGGAGTAGGCAATCAGCCCCAGCATTTT. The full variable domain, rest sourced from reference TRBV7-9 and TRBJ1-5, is DTGVSQNPRHKITKRGQNVTFRCDPISEHNRLYWYRQTLGQGPEFLTYFQNEAQLEKSRLLSDRFSAERPKGSFSTLEIQRTEQGDSAMYLCASSLDLSWGTGVGNQPQHFGDGTRLSIL.

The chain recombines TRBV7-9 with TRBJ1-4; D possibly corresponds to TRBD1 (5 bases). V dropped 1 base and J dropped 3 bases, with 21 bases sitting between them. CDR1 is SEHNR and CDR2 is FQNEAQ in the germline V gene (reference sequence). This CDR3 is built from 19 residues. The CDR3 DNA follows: TGTGCCAGCAGCTTAGTCCGCTGGGGCAGCCCCGTTGCTAATGAAAAACTGTTTTTT. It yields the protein CASSLVRWGSPVANEKLFF.

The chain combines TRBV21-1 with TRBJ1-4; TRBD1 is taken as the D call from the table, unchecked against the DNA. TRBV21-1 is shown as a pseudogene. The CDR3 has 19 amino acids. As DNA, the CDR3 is TGTGCCAGCAGCAAAGTGGGGACAGCGACTGCCTGGAGGACGGAAAAACTGTTTTTT. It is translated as CASSKVGTATAWRTEKLFF.

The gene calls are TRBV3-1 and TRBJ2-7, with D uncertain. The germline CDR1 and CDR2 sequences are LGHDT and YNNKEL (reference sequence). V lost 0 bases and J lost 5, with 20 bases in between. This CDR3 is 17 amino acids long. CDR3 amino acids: CASSQDPWVPLGDEQYF. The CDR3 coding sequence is TGTGCCAGCAGCCAAGATCCCTGGGTGCCCTTGGGCGACGAGCAGTACTTC.

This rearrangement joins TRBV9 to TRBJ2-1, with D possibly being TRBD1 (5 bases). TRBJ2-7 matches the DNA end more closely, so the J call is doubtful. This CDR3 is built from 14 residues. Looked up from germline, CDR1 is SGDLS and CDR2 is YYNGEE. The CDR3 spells CASSLFPRGNEQYF. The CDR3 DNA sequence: TGTGCCAGCAGCCTCTTTCCAAGGGGCAATGAGCAGTACTTC.

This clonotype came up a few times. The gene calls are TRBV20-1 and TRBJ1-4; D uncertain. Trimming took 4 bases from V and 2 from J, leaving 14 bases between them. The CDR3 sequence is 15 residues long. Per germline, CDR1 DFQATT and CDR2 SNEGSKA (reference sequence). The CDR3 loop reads CSATTPKGTNEKLFF. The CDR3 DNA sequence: TGCAGTGCTACCACTCCTAAAGGGACTAATGAAAAACTGTTTTTT.

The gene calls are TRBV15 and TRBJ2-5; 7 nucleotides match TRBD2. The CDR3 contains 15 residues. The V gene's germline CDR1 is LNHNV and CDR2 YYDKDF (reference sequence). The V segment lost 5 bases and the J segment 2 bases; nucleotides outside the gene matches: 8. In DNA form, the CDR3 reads TGTGCCACCAGCCCCGGGTGGCGGGAGCAAGAGACCCAGTACTTC. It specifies CATSPGWREQETQYF.

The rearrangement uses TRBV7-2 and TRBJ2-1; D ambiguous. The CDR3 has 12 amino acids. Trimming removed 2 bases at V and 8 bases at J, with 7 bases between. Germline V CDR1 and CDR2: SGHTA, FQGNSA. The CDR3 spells CASSLQNDEQFF. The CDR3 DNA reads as TGTGCCAGCAGCTTACAGAACGATGAGCAGTTCTTC.

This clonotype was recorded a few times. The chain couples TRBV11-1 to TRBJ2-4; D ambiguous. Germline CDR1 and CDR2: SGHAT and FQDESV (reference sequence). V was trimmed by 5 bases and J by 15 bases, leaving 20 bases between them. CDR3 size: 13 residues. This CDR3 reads CASSLDGNSLPYF. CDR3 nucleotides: TGTGCCAGCAGCCTAGATGGTAATTCCCTCCCGTACTTC.

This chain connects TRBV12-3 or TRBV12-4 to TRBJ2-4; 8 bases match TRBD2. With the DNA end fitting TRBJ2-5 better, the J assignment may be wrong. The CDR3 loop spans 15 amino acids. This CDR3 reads CASSPIAGSQETQYF. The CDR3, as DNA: TGTGCCAGCAGTCCAATAGCGGGGAGCCAAGAGACCCAGTACTTC.

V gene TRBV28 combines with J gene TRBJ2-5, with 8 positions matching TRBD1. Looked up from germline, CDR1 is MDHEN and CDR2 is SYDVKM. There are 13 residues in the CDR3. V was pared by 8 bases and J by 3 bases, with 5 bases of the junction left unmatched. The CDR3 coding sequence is TGTGCCAGCTGGGACAGGTCAAAAGAGACCCAGTACTTC. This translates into CASWDRSKETQYF.

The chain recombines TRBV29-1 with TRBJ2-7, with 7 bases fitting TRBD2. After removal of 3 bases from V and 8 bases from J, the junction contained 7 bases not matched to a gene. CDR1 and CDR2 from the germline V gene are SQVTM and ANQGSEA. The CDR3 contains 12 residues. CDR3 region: CSVEDGRTKQYF. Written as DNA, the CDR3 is TGCAGCGTTGAGGACGGGAGGACGAAGCAGTACTTC.

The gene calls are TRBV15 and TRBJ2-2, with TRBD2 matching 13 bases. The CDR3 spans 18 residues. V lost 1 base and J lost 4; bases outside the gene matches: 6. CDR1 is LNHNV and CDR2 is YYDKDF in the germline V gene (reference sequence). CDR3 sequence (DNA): TGTGCCACCAGCAGAGTGTGGGGACTAGCGGGGCCCACCGGGGAGCTGTTTTTT. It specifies CATSRVWGLAGPTGELFF.

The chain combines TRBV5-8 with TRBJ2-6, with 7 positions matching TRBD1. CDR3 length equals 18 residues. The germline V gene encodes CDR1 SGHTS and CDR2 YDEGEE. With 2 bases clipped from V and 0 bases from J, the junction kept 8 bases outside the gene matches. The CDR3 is CASSFRDSTYSGANVLTF. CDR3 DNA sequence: TGTGCCAGCAGCTTCCGGGACAGCACCTACTCTGGGGCCAACGTCCTGACTTTC.